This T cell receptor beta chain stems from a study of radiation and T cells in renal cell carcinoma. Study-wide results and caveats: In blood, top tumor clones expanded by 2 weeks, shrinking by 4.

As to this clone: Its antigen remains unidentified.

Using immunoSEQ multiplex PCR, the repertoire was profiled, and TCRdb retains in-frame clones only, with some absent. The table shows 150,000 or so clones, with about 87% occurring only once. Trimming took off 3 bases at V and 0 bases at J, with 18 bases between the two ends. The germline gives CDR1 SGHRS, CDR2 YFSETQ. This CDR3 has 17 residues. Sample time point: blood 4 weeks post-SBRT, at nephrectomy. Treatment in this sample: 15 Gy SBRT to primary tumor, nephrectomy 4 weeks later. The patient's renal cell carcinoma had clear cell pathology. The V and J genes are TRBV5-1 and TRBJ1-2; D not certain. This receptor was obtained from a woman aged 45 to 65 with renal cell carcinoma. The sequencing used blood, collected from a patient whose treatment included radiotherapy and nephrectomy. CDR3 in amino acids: CASSSAGSWNSNYGYTF. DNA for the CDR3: TGCGCCAGCAGCTCCGCCGGGAGTTGGAATTCTAACTATGGCTACACCTTC.